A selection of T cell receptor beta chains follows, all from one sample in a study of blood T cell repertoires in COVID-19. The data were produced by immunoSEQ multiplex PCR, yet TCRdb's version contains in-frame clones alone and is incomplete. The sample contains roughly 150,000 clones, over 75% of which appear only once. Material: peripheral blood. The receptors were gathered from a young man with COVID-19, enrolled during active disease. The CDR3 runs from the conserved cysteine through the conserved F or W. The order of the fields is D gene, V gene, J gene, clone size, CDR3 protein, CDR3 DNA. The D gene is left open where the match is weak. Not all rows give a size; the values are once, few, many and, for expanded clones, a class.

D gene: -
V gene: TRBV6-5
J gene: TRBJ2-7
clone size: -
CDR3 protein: CASSPRLDTYEQYF
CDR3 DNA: TGTGCCAGCAGCCCAAGACTCGATACCTACGAGCAGTACTTC

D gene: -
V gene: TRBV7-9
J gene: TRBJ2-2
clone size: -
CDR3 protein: CASSRRPLNTGELFF
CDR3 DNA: TGTGCCAGCAGTCGGCGGCCGTTGAACACCGGGGAGCTGTTTTTT

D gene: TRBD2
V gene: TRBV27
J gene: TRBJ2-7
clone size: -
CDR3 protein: CASSGGLAGVSYEQYF
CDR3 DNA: TGTGCCAGCAGTGGAGGACTAGCGGGAGTCTCCTACGAGCAGTACTTC

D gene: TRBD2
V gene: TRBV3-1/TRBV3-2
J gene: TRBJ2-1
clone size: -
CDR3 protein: CASSTRTSRHNEQFF
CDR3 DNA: TGTGCCAGCAGCACCCGGACTAGCAGACACAATGAGCAGTTCTTC

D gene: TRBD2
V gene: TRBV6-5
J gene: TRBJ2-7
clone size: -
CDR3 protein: CASSYSGLAVYEQYF
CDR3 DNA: TGTGCCAGCAGTTACTCGGGACTAGCGGTCTACGAGCAGTACTTC

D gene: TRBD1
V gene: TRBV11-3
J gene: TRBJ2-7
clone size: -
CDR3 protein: CASSRGGQGVYEQYF
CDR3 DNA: TGTGCCAGCAGCCGTGGGGGACAGGGGGTCTACGAGCAGTACTTC

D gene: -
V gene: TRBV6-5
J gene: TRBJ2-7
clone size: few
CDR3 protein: CASNVDRSYEQYF
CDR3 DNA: TGTGCCAGCAACGTCGACAGGAGCTACGAGCAGTACTTC

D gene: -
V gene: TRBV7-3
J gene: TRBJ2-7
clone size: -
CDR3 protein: CASSAYQGYEQYF
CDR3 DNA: TGTGCCAGCAGCGCCTACCAGGGCTACGAGCAGTACTTC

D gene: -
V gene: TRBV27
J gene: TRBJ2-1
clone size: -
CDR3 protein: CASSLEGLTYYNEQFF
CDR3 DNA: TGTGCCAGCAGCCTCGAGGGCCTCACCTATTACAATGAGCAGTTCTTC

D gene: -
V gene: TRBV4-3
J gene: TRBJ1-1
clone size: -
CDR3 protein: CASSQDRAWEAFF
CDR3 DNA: TGCGCCAGCAGCCAAGATCGGGCCTGGGAGGCTTTCTTT

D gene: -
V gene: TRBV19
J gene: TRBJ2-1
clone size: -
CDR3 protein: CASTPVRADSYNEQFF
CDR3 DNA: TGTGCCAGTACCCCGGTTCGAGCGGACTCCTACAATGAGCAGTTCTTC

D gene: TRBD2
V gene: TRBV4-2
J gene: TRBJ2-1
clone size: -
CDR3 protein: CASSPGLAGVSTQNEQFF
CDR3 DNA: TGTGCCAGCAGCCCGGGACTAGCGGGAGTATCCACTCAGAATGAGCAGTTCTTC

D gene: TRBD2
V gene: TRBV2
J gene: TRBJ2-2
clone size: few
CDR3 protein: CATGGAENTGELFF
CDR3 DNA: TGTGCCACCGGGGGGGCGGAGAACACCGGGGAGCTGTTTTTT

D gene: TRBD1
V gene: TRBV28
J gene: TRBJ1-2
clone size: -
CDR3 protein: CASSLVDRGGYGYTF
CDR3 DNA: TGTGCCAGCAGTTTAGTGGACAGGGGTGGCTATGGCTACACCTTC

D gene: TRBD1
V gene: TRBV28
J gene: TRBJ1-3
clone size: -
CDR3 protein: CASSGRDRGYGNTIYF
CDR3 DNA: TGTGCCAGCAGCGGGAGGGACAGGGGGTACGGAAACACCATATATTTT

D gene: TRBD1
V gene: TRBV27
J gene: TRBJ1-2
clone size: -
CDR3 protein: CASRPGQGARGYTF
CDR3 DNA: TGTGCCAGCAGACCGGGACAGGGGGCGAGGGGCTACACCTTC

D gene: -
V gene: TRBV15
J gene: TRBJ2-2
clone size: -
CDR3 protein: CATSPLLSTGELFF
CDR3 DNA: TGTGCCACCAGCCCCTTACTATCCACCGGGGAGCTGTTTTTT